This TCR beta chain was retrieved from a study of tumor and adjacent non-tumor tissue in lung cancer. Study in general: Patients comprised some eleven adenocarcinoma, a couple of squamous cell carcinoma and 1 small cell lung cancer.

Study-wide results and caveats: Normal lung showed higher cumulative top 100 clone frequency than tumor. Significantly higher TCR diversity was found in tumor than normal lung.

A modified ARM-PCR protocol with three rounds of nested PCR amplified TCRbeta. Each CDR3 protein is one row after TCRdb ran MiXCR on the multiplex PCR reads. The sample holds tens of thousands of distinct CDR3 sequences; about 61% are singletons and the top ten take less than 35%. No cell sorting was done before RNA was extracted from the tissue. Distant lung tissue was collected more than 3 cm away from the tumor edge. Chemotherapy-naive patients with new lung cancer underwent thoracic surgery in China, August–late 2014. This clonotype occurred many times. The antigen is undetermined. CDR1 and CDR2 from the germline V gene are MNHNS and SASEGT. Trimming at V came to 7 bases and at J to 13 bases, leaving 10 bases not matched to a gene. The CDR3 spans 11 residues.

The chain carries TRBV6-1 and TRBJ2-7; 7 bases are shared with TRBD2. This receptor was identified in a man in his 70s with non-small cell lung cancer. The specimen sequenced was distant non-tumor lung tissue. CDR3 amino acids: CASIAGGSCYF. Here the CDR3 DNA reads TGTGCCAGCATCGCGGGCGGGAGTTGTTACTTC.